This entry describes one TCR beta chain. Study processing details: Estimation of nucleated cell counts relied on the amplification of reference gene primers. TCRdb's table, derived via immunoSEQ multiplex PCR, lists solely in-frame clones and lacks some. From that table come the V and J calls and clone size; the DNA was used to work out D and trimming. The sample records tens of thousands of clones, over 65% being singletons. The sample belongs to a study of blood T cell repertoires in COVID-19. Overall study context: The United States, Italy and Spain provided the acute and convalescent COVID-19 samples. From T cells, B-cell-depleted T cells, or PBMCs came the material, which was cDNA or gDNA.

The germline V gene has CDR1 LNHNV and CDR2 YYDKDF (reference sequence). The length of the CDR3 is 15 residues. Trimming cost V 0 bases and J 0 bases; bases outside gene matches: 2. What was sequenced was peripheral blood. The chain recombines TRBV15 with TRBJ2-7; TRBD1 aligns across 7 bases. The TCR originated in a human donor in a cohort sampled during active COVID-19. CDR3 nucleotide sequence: TGTGCCACCAGCAGAGATCAGGGGGACTCCTACGAGCAGTACTTC. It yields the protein CATSRDQGDSYEQYF.